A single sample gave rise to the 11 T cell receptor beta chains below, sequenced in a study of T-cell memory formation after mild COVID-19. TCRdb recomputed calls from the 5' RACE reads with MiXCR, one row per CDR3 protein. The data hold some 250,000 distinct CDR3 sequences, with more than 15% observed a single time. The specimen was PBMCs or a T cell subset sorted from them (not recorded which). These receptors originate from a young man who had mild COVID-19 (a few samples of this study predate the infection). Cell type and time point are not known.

The chain's CDR3 is CASRRSGANVLTF. The CDR3 DNA is TGCGCCAGCCGCCGGTCTGGGGCCAACGTCCTGACTTTC. The chain uses TRBV4-3 and TRBJ2-6; D gene ambiguous. The germline V gene encodes CDR1 LGHNA and CDR2 YSLEER. There are 13 residues in the CDR3. The ends were cut back, 8 bases at V and 1 base at J, with 6 bases in the middle.

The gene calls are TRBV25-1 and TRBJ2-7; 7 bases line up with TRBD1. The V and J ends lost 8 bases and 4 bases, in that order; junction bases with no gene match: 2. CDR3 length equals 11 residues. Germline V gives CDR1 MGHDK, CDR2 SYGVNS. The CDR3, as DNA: TGTGCCAGCCGGACAGGATACGAGCAGTACTTC. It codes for CASRTGYEQYF.

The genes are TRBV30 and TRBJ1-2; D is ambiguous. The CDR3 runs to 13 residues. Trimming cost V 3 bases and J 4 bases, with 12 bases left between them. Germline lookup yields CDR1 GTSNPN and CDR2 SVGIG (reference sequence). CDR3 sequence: CAWRGLGAYGYTF. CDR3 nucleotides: TGTGCCTGGAGGGGCCTGGGAGCCTATGGCTACACCTTC.

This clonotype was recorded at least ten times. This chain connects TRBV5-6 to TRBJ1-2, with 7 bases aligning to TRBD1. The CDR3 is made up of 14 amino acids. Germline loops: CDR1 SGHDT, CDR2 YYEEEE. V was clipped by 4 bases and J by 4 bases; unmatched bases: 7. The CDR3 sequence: CASSLTGFPYGYTF. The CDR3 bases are TGTGCCAGCAGCCTGACAGGGTTTCCCTATGGCTACACCTTC.

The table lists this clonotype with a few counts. This CDR3 reads CASSPTGATPQHF. The CDR3 DNA sequence: TGTGCCAGCAGTCCGACAGGAGCAACGCCCCAGCATTTT. The chain joins TRBV12-3 or TRBV12-4 to TRBJ1-5; D is perhaps TRBD1 (6 bases). The CDR3 is made up of 13 amino acids. V was pared by 5 bases and J by 9 bases, with 14 bases between.

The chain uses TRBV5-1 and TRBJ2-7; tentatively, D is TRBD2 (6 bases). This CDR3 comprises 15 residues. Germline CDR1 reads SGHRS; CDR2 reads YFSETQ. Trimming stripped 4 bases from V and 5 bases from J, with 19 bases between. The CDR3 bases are TGCGCCAGCAGCCTGTCTGGGGGGACGGAGGACGAGCAGTACTTC. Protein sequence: CASSLSGGTEDEQYF.

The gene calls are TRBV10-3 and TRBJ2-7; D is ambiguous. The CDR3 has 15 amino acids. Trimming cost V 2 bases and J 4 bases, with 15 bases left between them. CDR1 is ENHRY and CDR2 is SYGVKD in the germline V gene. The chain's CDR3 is CAISEGPVATYEQYV. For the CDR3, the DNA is TGTGCCATCAGTGAGGGTCCAGTGGCCACGTACGAGCAGTACGTC.

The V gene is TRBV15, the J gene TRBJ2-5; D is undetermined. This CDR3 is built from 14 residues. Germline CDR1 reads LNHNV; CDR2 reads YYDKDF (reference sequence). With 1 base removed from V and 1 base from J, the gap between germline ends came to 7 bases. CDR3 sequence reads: CATSRGESQETQYF. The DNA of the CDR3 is TGTGCCACCAGCAGAGGAGAGAGCCAAGAGACCCAGTACTTC.

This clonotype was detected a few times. The CDR3 loop reads CASSGWGLGGDQYF. In DNA, the CDR3 is TGTGCCAGCAGCGGATGGGGACTAGGCGGGGACCAGTACTTC. The gene calls are TRBV7-2 and TRBJ2-5; 8 nucleotides align to TRBD2. Trimming took 5 bases from V and 10 from J; bases not matched to a gene: 12. This CDR3 is 14 amino acids long. Germline-derived CDR1 and CDR2 are SGHTA and FQGNSA.

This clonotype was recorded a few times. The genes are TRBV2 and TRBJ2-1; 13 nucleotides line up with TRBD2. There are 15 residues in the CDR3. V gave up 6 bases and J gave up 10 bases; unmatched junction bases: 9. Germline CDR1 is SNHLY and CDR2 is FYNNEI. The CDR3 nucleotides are TGTGCCAGCAGAGCCGGGACTAGCGGGGCTCGGGAGCAGTTCTTC. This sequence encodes CASRAGTSGAREQFF. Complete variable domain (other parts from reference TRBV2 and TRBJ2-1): EPEVTQTPSHQVTQMGQEVILRCVPISNHLYFYWYRQILGQKVEFLVSFYNNEISEKSEIFDDQFSVERPDGSNFTLKIRSTKLEDSAMYFCASRAGTSGAREQFFGPGTRLTVL.

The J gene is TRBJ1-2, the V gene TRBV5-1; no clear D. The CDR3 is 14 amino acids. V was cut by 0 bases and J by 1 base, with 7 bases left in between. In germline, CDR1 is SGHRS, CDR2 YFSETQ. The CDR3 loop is CASSLEGLNYGYTF. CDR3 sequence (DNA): TGCGCCAGCAGCTTGGAAGGACTTAACTATGGCTACACCTTC.